The entry below gives a single T cell receptor beta chain sequence along with its context. Its antigen is unknown. In the PCR, 60 Vbeta and 13 Jbeta primers were used. Here immunoSEQ multiplex PCR was the method, and the copy in TCRdb shows in-frame clones only, minus some. The table shows fewer than 150,000 clones, with about 70% occurring only once. This sample is part of a study of cytomegalovirus exposure and HLA in healthy donors. The study, taken as a whole, reports: In terms of immune exposure information, only CMV serostatus was available. Later on, a genetic analysis was performed. It linked a missense variant in DCLRE1C with V- and J-gene trimming of TCR beta. Some V segments, including TRBV6-2 and TRBV6-3, were excluded as indistinguishable.

The V gene lost 4 bases and the J gene lost 4 bases, with 7 bases spanning the gap. Germline values: CDR1 LGHNA, CDR2 YNFKEQ. This CDR3 has 12 amino acids. The V gene is TRBV4-2, the J gene TRBJ2-5; D uncertain. Sequencing was carried out using PBMCs. This clonotype originated in a woman aged 40-49 years in good health and CMV-seronegative. CDR3: CASSPSGETQYF. Here the CDR3 DNA reads TGTGCCAGCAGCCCGTCGGGAGAGACCCAGTACTTC.